These 16 T cell receptor beta chains originate from one sample sequenced in a study of blood T cell repertoires in COVID-19. Profiling relied on immunoSEQ multiplex PCR, and the TCRdb table lists in-frame clones only, not all of them. Counted here are 100,000 or so clones, roughly four fifths occurring once; the ten biggest clones make up approximately 6.7%. Sequenced material: peripheral blood. The receptors were sampled from a man in his fifties with active or convalescent COVID-19.

The CDR3 DNA follows: TGTGCCAGCAGCAACGGACAGCTAGCCAAAAACATTCAGTACTTC. Amino acid sequence: CASSNGQLAKNIQYF. The rearrangement joins TRBV5-4 to TRBJ2-4; possible D gene TRBD1, 6 bases. Germline V lookup: CDR1 SGHNT, CDR2 YYREEE (reference sequence). V was pared by 4 bases and J by 0 bases, with 11 bases between. There are 15 residues in the CDR3. Combining the CDR3 with reference TRBV5-4 and TRBJ2-4 gives the whole variable domain ETGVTQSPTHLIKTRGQQVTLRCSSQSGHNTVSWYQQALGQGPQFIFQYYREEENGRGNFPPRFSGLQFPNYSSELNVNALELDDSALYLCASSNGQLAKNIQYFGAGTRLSVL.

The CDR3 DNA follows: TGTGCCAGCAGCTTAGGAACAGGGGGGCTCAATCAGCCCCAGCATTTT. As protein: CASSLGTGGLNQPQHF. This rearrangement joins TRBV11-2 to TRBJ1-5; 8 bases map to TRBD1. V lost 1 base to trimming and J lost 3 bases; unmatched junction nucleotides: 5. Germline values: CDR1 SGHAT, CDR2 FQNNGV. The CDR3 extends over 16 amino acids.

The V gene is TRBV7-2, the J gene TRBJ1-5; D uncertain. CDR1 is SGHTA and CDR2 is FQGNSA in the germline V gene. This CDR3 has 13 amino acids. The germline V and J ends were trimmed by 0 bases and 5 bases, with 5 bases remaining between them. The CDR3 DNA reads as TGTGCCAGCAGCTTAGCCCGTGATCAGCCCCAGCATTTT. Protein product: CASSLARDQPQHF.

The chain couples TRBV28 to TRBJ2-3; 10 nucleotides line up with TRBD2. The germline gives CDR1 MDHEN, CDR2 SYDVKM. The CDR3 has 17 amino acids. Losses at the gene ends were 3 bases for V and 2 bases for J; bases not matched to a gene: 8. The CDR3 is CASSLGSGGDYTDTQYF. Here the CDR3 DNA reads TGTGCCAGCAGTTTGGGAAGCGGGGGGGATTACACAGATACGCAGTATTTT.

This sequence joins TRBV7-9 and TRBJ2-5; tentatively, D is TRBD2 (6 bases). This CDR3 spans 14 amino acids. Trimming stripped 1 base from V and 5 bases from J, with 11 bases between. Germline V CDR1 and CDR2: SEHNR, FQNEAQ (reference sequence). The CDR3 is CASSLVAGGETQYF. As DNA, the CDR3 is TGTGCCAGCAGCTTAGTTGCCGGGGGTGAGACCCAGTACTTC. Full variable domain (remainder filled in from reference TRBV7-9 and TRBJ2-5): DTGVSQNPRHKITKRGQNVTFRCDPISEHNRLYWYRQTLGQGPEFLTYFQNEAQLEKSRLLSDRFSAERPKGSFSTLEIQRTEQGDSAMYLCASSLVAGGETQYFGPGTRLLVL.

This clone was recorded a few times. The V call is TRBV15, the J call TRBJ2-1; D might be TRBD1 (5 bases). CDR3 length equals 12 residues. The germline CDR1 and CDR2 sequences are LNHNV and YYDKDF (reference sequence). The germline V and J ends were trimmed by 4 bases and 5 bases, with 6 bases remaining between them. This chain's CDR3 is CATSTRDNEQFF. The CDR3 DNA is TGTGCCACCAGCACCAGGGACAATGAGCAGTTCTTC.

With respect to this clone: The sample contains more than one DNA sequence encoding this CDR3. This sequence joins TRBV19 and TRBJ1-4; TRBD1 aligns across 7 bases. J was trimmed by 0 bases and V by 3 bases; bases with no gene match: 1. CDR1 is LNHDA and CDR2 is SQIVND in the germline V gene (reference sequence). This CDR3 contains 15 residues. DNA of the CDR3: TGTGCCAGTAGTATTGGGACAGCAACTAATGAAAAACTGTTTTTT. Its protein is CASSIGTATNEKLFF.

The J gene is TRBJ2-1, the V gene TRBV27; 9 bases fit TRBD2. This CDR3 has 12 amino acids. J gave up 15 bases and V 5 bases, and 8 bases lay outside the gene matches. The germline CDR1 and CDR2 sequences are MNHEY and SMNVEV (reference sequence). CDR3 sequence: CASSKNSGGPFF. CDR3 nucleotide sequence: TGTGCCAGCAGTAAAAATAGCGGGGGACCGTTCTTC.

The chain is built from TRBV5-1 and TRBJ1-1; TRBD1 aligns across 8 bases. CDR3 length: 16 amino acids. In germline, CDR1 is SGHRS, CDR2 YFSETQ. V lost 4 bases and J lost 1; bases outside the gene matches: 9. The CDR3 here is CASSVDRVRGNTEAFF. CDR3 in DNA: TGCGCCAGCAGCGTGGACAGGGTAAGGGGGAACACTGAAGCTTTCTTT.

CDR3 in amino acids: CASSLAEGNSPLHF. The CDR3 DNA follows: TGTGCCAGCAGCTTAGCGGAGGGGAATTCACCCCTCCACTTT. This rearrangement joins TRBV7-9 to TRBJ1-6; D is perhaps TRBD1 (5 bases). The CDR3 is 14 amino acids. Germline CDR1 SEHNR, CDR2 FQNEAQ (reference sequence). The V end was cut by 0 bases, the J end by 7 bases, with 7 bases between.

This chain connects TRBV3-1 (or the pseudogene TRBV3-2) to TRBJ2-2, with 7 bases that match TRBD1. This CDR3 has 15 residues. The germline V gene has CDR1 LGHDT and CDR2 YNNKEL (reference sequence). V dropped 3 bases and J dropped 2; count of bases not matched to a gene: 3. The CDR3 here is CASSQAGGNTGELFF. CDR3 nucleotides: TGTGCCAGCAGCCAGGCAGGGGGAAACACCGGGGAGCTGTTTTTT.

The chain carries TRBV7-2 and TRBJ1-6; D remains ambiguous. V was trimmed by 3 bases and J by 3 bases, leaving 6 bases between them. This CDR3 has 14 amino acids. The V gene's germline CDR1 is SGHTA and CDR2 FQGNSA. The CDR3 bases are TGTGCCAGCAGCTTCCGGGACTATAATTCACCCCTCCACTTT. It encodes CASSFRDYNSPLHF.

This chain connects TRBV24-1 to TRBJ2-2, with 9 bases identical to TRBD1. The CDR3 loop spans 16 amino acids. Germline V lookup: CDR1 KGHDR, CDR2 SFDVKD. The V and J ends lost 4 bases and 5 bases, in that order; junction bases with no gene match: 7. The CDR3 DNA follows: TGTGCCACCAGTGACTCCGGGACAGGGCTGACCGGGGAGCTGTTTTTT. Protein product: CATSDSGTGLTGELFF.

This clone showed up just once. J is TRBJ2-3 and V is TRBV10-1; D may be TRBD1 (6 bases). The germline V and J ends were trimmed by 1 base and 5 bases, with 13 bases remaining between them. Germline V gene sequence: CDR1 WNHNN, CDR2 SYGVQD (reference sequence). The CDR3 covers 15 residues. The CDR3 protein is CASSEFGRGLDTQYF. The CDR3 nucleotides are TGCGCCAGCAGTGAGTTTGGCAGGGGATTAGATACGCAGTATTTT.

This clone appeared a few times. This chain's CDR3 is CASSSGSNYGYTF. CDR3 DNA sequence: TGTGCCAGCAGCTCGGGTAGCAACTATGGCTACACCTTC. The chain combines TRBV11-2 with TRBJ1-2; D is unresolved. The CDR3 is 13 amino acids. From germline, CDR1 is SGHAT and CDR2 FQNNGV. Trimming stripped 4 bases from V and 2 bases from J, with 8 bases between.

This clone came up a few times. The CDR3 loop is CASSLTSGGASEQFF. CDR3 coding DNA: TGTGCCAGCAGTCTCACTAGCGGGGGGGCCTCTGAGCAGTTCTTC. The genes are TRBV27 and TRBJ2-1; TRBD2 matches at 13 bases. The CDR3 is made up of 15 amino acids. Trimming removed 5 bases from V and 9 bases from J; junction bases left unmatched: 7. Germline CDR1 is MNHEY and CDR2 is SMNVEV (reference sequence).